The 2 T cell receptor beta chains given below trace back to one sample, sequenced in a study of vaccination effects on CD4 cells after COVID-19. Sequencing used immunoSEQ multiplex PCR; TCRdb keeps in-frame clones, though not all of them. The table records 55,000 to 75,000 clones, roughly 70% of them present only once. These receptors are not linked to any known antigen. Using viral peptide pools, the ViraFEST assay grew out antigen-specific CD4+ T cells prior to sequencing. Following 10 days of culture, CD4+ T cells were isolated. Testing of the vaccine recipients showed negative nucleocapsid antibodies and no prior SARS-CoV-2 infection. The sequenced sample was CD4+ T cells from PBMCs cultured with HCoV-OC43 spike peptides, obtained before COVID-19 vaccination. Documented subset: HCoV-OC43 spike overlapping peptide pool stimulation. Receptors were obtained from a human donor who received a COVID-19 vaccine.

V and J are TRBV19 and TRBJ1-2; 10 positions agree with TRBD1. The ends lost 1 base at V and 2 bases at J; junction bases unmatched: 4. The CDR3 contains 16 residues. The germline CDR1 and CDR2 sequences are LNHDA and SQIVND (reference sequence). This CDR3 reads CASSIVAGQGNYGYTF. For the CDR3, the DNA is TGTGCCAGTAGTATAGTTGCGGGACAGGGGAACTATGGCTACACCTTC. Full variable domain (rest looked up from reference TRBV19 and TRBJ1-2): DGGITQSPKYLFRKEGQNVTLSCEQNLNHDAMYWYRQDPGQGLRLIYYSQIVNDFQKGDIAEGYSVSREKKESFPLTVTSAQKNPTAFYLCASSIVAGQGNYGYTFGSGTRLTVV.

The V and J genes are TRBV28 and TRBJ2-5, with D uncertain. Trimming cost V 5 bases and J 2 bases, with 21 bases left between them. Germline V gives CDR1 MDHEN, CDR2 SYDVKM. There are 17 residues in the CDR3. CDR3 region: CASSPPLGGSVQETQYF. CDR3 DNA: TGTGCCAGCAGTCCTCCTCTAGGTGGCAGCGTTCAAGAGACCCAGTACTTC.